The 24 T cell receptor beta chains in this list originate from one sample, sequenced in a study of T cell clonality in common variable immunodeficiency. Notes on the study in general: Common variable immunodeficiency TCR beta sequences reportedly had fewer deletions and N-nucleotide insertions.

Produced via immunoSEQ multiplex PCR; TCRdb's table is partial and in-frame only. The table lists 28,000 or so clones, with no singletons. The antigens for these receptors are not known. Source material: peripheral blood mononuclear cells. These receptors were taken from a human donor with common variable immunodeficiency.

This clone was picked up many times. The read terminates 3 residues before the CDR3 end, so the remaining end is supplied by the germline J gene. This chain connects TRBV7-3 to TRBJ2-2, with D possibly TRBD1 on 5 matching bases. Trimming shortened V by 6 bases and J by 3 bases, and 11 bases separated the two germline ends. CDR3 size: 14 residues. Germline V CDR1 and CDR2: SGHTA, FQGTGA. The covered CDR3 bases are TGTGCCAGCAGGTGGGGCAGGGACACCGGGGAG. This translates into CASRWGRDTGE. The whole CDR3 reads CASRWGRDTGELFF.

A few counts support this clone. The sequence runs out 3 residues before the end of the CDR3; the remainder is reconstructed from the germline J gene. The genes are TRBV19 and TRBJ2-1; 7 bases align to TRBD1. Per the germline V gene, CDR1 is LNHDA and CDR2 is SQIVND (reference sequence). V dropped 1 base and J dropped 7; count of bases not matched to a gene: 10. This CDR3 has 16 residues. The chain's CDR3 is CASSIGDRVGVNEQFF. Partial CDR3 DNA: TGTGCCAGTAGTATAGGCGACAGGGTTGGGGTGAATGAG.

The CDR3 loop is CASSIEHIGLTANSFTYEQYF. CDR3 DNA (partial): TGTGCCAGTAGTATAGAACACATAGGACTGACCGCGAACTCCTTTACCTACGAG. J is TRBJ2-7 and V is TRBV19, with a possible D match to TRBD2 (5 bases). Read sequence stops 3 residues before the CDR3 end, and the germline J gene provides the missing end. The V gene's germline CDR1 is LNHDA and CDR2 SQIVND (reference sequence). The V gene lost 0 bases and the J gene lost 2 bases, with 29 bases spanning the gap. This CDR3 has 21 amino acids.

This clone was counted many times. The read terminates 3 residues ahead of where the CDR3 ends, so the germline J gene completes it. The chain links TRBV20-1 to TRBJ2-2; 14 bases are a match to TRBD2. V gave up 6 bases and J gave up 4 bases; unmatched junction bases: 13. Germline V gene data show CDR1 as DFQATT and CDR2 as SNEGSKA (reference sequence). This CDR3 is 18 amino acids long. The sequenced part of the CDR3 DNA is TGCAGTGCCCAGACTAGCGGGGGGGTTGGAGCGGGCACCGGGGAG. Its protein product is CSAQTSGGVGAGTGE. The entire CDR3 sequence reads CSAQTSGGVGAGTGELFF.

The CDR3 here is CASSPRRVAGDQETQYF. The covered CDR3 bases are TGTGCCAGCTCCCCCCGGAGGGTAGCGGGGGACCAAGAGACC. The rearrangement uses TRBV18 and TRBJ2-5; 9 nucleotides align to TRBD2. Read data end 3 residues before the CDR3 end; the end is taken from the germline J gene. In germline, CDR1 is KGHSH, CDR2 LQKENI. This CDR3 is 17 amino acids long. V dropped 6 bases and J dropped 0; count of bases not matched to a gene: 11.

This clone occurred many times. An end of the junction does not agree with germline; a read error may underlie this. Read sequence stops 3 residues before the CDR3 end, and the germline J gene provides the missing end. V is TRBV5-1 and J is TRBJ1-2; tentatively, D is TRBD1 (6 bases). The V gene's germline CDR1 is SGHRS and CDR2 YFSETQ. CDR3 length: 15 residues. The CDR3 bases that were read are TGCGCCAGCAGATTGGACTGGACAGCTAACTATGGC. Amino acid sequence: CASRLDWTANYG. The complete CDR3 reads CASRLDWTANYGYTF.

This clone came up a few times. With the read ending 3 residues before the CDR3 end, the germline J gene is used to fill in that end. The chain recombines TRBV7-2 with TRBJ1-5, with D possibly TRBD1 on 5 matching bases. CDR1 and CDR2 (germline): SGHTA, FQGNSA. This CDR3 has 15 residues. Trimming shortened V by 5 bases and J by 2 bases, and 13 bases separated the two germline ends. CDR3 protein: CASSPVQGGNQPQHF. CDR3 DNA (partial): TGTGCCAGCAGCCCCGTGCAGGGTGGCAATCAGCCC.

This clone was counted at least ten times. The DNA ends 3 residues before the CDR3 does, and the rest of the CDR3 is filled in from the germline J gene. The chain employs TRBV18 and TRBJ2-5; D gene uncertain. In germline, CDR1 is KGHSH, CDR2 LQKENI. Trimming took 3 bases from V and 5 from J, leaving 10 bases between them. CDR3 size: 13 residues. The sequenced CDR3 bases are TGTGCCAGCTCACCTAATCAGTTCGAGACC. Translated: CASSPNQFET. The entire CDR3 reads CASSPNQFETQYF.

This clone is medium-sized. The CDR3 extends 3 residues past the end of the read, so its final part is completed from the germline J gene. V usage is TRBV15 and J usage is TRBJ2-4; D is perhaps TRBD1 (6 bases). The germline V gene has CDR1 LNHNV and CDR2 YYDKDF (reference sequence). CDR3 length: 14 residues. Between the trimmed V and J ends, which lost 6 bases and 1 base, there was a span of 10 bases. The CDR3 loop reads CATRQGFAKNIQYF. Incomplete CDR3 DNA: TGTGCCACCAGACAGGGTTTTGCCAAAAACATT.

By its share, this clone is medium-sized. The DNA ends 3 residues before the CDR3 does, and the rest of the CDR3 is filled in from the germline J gene. This chain joins TRBV5-1 and TRBJ2-3; the match to TRBD2 covers 9 bases. Germline trimming cut 2 bases from V and 5 bases from J; bases unmatched to any gene: 3. CDR3 size: 14 residues. The germline V gene encodes CDR1 SGHRS and CDR2 YFSETQ. CDR3: CASSFGSGGDTQYF. Incomplete CDR3 DNA: TGCGCCAGCAGCTTCGGTAGCGGGGGAGATACG.

Ten or more counts support this clone. The CDR3 end is not reached by the read, which stops 3 residues before it; the germline J gene fills it in. V gene TRBV7-8 combines with J gene TRBJ1-5; 7 bases are a match to TRBD1. After removal of 1 base from V and 6 bases from J, the junction contained 15 bases not matched to a gene. The CDR3 has 18 residues. The germline gives CDR1 SGHVS, CDR2 FQNEAQ. CDR3 sequence reads: CASSLGIFSTGRSQPQHF. Incomplete CDR3 DNA: TGTGCCAGCAGCTTAGGAATCTTTTCGACAGGGAGGAGTCAGCCC.

This clone has only a few counts. The read ends 3 residues early relative to the CDR3; the germline J gene fills the gap. The same CDR3 arises from other DNA sequences in this sample as well. The chain is built from TRBV2 and TRBJ1-4, with 9 bases aligning to TRBD1. V shed 7 bases, J shed 8 bases, and the junction held 8 bases outside the gene matches. In germline, CDR1 is SNHLY, CDR2 FYNNEI. The CDR3 consists of 14 residues. The CDR3 spells CASTRDRVKEKLFF. Incomplete CDR3 DNA: TGTGCCAGCACGAGGGACAGGGTTAAGGAAAAA.

This clone was seen repeatedly, ten times or more. Read sequence stops 3 residues before the CDR3 end, and the germline J gene provides the missing end. The chain uses TRBV28 and TRBJ2-7; TRBD1 might be the D (5 bases). There are 15 residues in the CDR3. The V gene lost 6 bases and the J gene lost 1 base, with 16 bases spanning the gap. Per germline, CDR1 MDHEN and CDR2 SYDVKM. The CDR3 loop is CASSYLRTPSYEQYF. CDR3 bases read: TGTGCCAGCAGCTACCTAAGGACACCTTCCTACGAG.

This clone was detected many times. With the read ending 3 residues before the CDR3 end, the germline J gene is used to fill in that end. V gene TRBV18 combines with J gene TRBJ2-1, with 7 nucleotides matching TRBD1. CDR1 is KGHSH, CDR2 LQKENI, per germline. Trimming removed 6 bases from V and 2 bases from J; junction bases left unmatched: 1. The CDR3 spans 13 residues. Here the CDR3 reads CASSTGAYNEQFF. CDR3 DNA (partial): TGTGCCAGCTCCACAGGGGCCTACAATGAG.

This clone has more than one count but fewer than ten. The read ends 3 residues before the CDR3 terminus; that terminus is restored from the germline J gene. The chain is built from TRBV6-2 or TRBV6-3 and TRBJ2-2; TRBD2 matches at 14 bases. CDR3 length: 16 residues. The germline gives CDR1 MNHEY, CDR2 SVGEGT. V lost 7 bases to trimming and J lost 7 bases; unmatched junction nucleotides: 8. The CDR3 region is CASTGTSGGAVGELFF. Incomplete CDR3 DNA: TGTGCCAGCACCGGGACTAGCGGGGGAGCGGTCGGGGAG.

This clone was detected ten times or more. The read stops 3 residues short of the end of the CDR3; the missing end is completed from the germline J gene. The chain links TRBV2 to TRBJ1-2, with a weak D call TRBD1 (5 bases). The CDR3 extends over 13 amino acids. V was shortened by 6 bases and J by 3 bases, with 11 bases between the two germline ends. Germline assignment: CDR1 SNHLY and CDR2 FYNNEI. The CDR3 reads CASRRDWHYGYTF. CDR3 DNA, as far as it was read: TGTGCCAGCAGAAGGGACTGGCACTATGGC.

Comment on this clone: The CDR3 end falls 3 residues outside the read, so it is completed with the germline J gene. The same CDR3 can be traced to other DNA sequences in this sample. The V call is TRBV18, the J call TRBJ2-1; 8 bases map to TRBD2. J lost 8 bases, V lost 4 bases, and 10 bases had no gene match. There are 15 residues in the CDR3. Germline V gene sequence: CDR1 KGHSH, CDR2 LQKENI. The CDR3 is CASSRGTSGGHEQFF. Partial CDR3 DNA: TGTGCCAGCTCACGCGGGACGAGCGGGGGCCATGAG.

Of note for this clone: The read terminates 3 residues ahead of where the CDR3 ends, so the germline J gene completes it. The V gene is TRBV7-2, the J gene TRBJ2-3; 7 bases map to TRBD2. Germline values: CDR1 SGHTA, CDR2 FQGNSA. The CDR3 covers 14 residues. J gave up 6 bases and V 0 bases, and 3 bases lay outside the gene matches. CDR3 region: CASSLAGGSDTQYF. The covered CDR3 bases are TGTGCCAGCAGCTTAGCGGGGGGGTCCGATACG.

This clone has just a few counts. The CDR3 DNA, read in part, is TGCGCCAGCAGCCTTTTCAGGGTGTCCGGGGCCAACGTC. It translates to CASSLFRVSGANV. Given in full, the CDR3 is CASSLFRVSGANVLTF. This rearrangement joins TRBV5-1 to TRBJ2-6; TRBD1 might be the D (5 bases). Sequencing ends 3 residues short of the CDR3 end; the germline J gene provides the rest. Looked up from germline, CDR1 is SGHRS and CDR2 is YFSETQ. This CDR3 has 16 amino acids. Between the trimmed V and J ends, which lost 4 bases and 4 bases, there was a span of 15 bases.

This clone was detected ten times or more. The read ends 3 residues shy of where the CDR3 ends; the end is completed using the germline J gene. V and J are TRBV30 and TRBJ2-7; 11 nucleotides match TRBD1. V lost 3 bases, J lost 5 bases, and 0 bases stayed unmatched. This CDR3 region has 12 residues. Germline V lookup: CDR1 GTSNPN, CDR2 SVGIG (reference sequence). CDR3: CAWRGQGDEQYF. The part of the CDR3 DNA that was read is TGTGCCTGGAGGGGACAGGGGGACGAG. Together with reference TRBV30 and TRBJ2-7, the CDR3 gives the full variable domain: SQTIHQWPATLVQPVGSPLSLECTVEGTSNPNLYWYRQAAGRGLQLLFYSVGIGQISSEVPQNLSASRPQDRQFILSSKKLLLSDSGFYLCAWRGQGDEQYFGPGTRLTVT.

This clone was counted a few times. The read ends 3 residues shy of where the CDR3 ends; the end is completed using the germline J gene. V usage is TRBV18 and J usage is TRBJ2-1, with D possibly TRBD2 on 5 matching bases. The ends were cut back, 2 bases at V and 0 bases at J, with 11 bases in the middle. Per germline, CDR1 KGHSH and CDR2 LQKENI. The CDR3 extends over 16 amino acids. CDR3 residues: CASSPLGGLSYNEQFF. The sequenced part of the CDR3 DNA is TGTGCCAGCTCACCATTAGGAGGACTCTCCTACAATGAG.

With respect to this clone: The read ends 3 residues shy of where the CDR3 ends; the end is completed using the germline J gene. The rearrangement links TRBV7-2 to TRBJ1-3, with 8 bases identical to TRBD1. The CDR3 is 15 residues long. The J segment lost 1 base and the V segment lost 4 bases, leaving 3 bases of the junction unmatched. The germline CDR1 and CDR2 sequences are SGHTA and FQGNSA. The sequenced CDR3 bases are TGTGCCAGCAGCTCCCGGACAGGGTCTGGAAACACC. Translated: CASSSRTGSGNT. In full, the CDR3 is CASSSRTGSGNTIYF.

As regards this clone: Compared with germline, one end of the junction differs, possibly owing to a read error. The CDR3 end falls 3 residues outside the read, so it is completed with the germline J gene. The rearrangement uses TRBV7-7 and TRBJ2-3; perhaps TRBD2 as D (5 bases). Germline loops: CDR1 SSHAT, CDR2 FNYEAQ (reference sequence). The CDR3 sequence is 18 residues long. The CDR3 DNA, read in part, is TGTGCTAGCAGCAAAACCCTCCCATCGGGGTTAGTCACAGATACG. Protein: CASSKTLPSGLVTDT. The full CDR3 is CASSKTLPSGLVTDTQYF.

This clone was observed a handful of times. The read stops 3 residues short of the end of the CDR3; the missing end is completed from the germline J gene. The chain couples TRBV23-1 to TRBJ1-5; no clear D gene. TRBV23-1 falls under the ORF class, with uncertain function. The V and J ends lost 10 bases and 4 bases respectively, with 5 bases between them. The CDR3 totals 10 residues. CDR3 residues: CAIPNQPQHF. The CDR3 bases that were read are TGCGCCATCCCGAATCAGCCC.